This section outlines one TCR beta chain sequence together with its context. The sample originates from a study of cytomegalovirus exposure and HLA in healthy donors. It was with 60 Vbeta and 13 Jbeta primers that the PCR ran. The table came from immunoSEQ multiplex PCR; TCRdb's copy has only in-frame clones and leaves some out. This table holds approximately 59,000 clones, 62% found once. The clonotype originates from a man under 40 in good health and CMV-seronegative. The specimen sequenced was PBMCs.

The CDR3 loop is CASSLVEDTEAFF. The CDR3 coding sequence is TGTGCCAGCAGCTTGGTAGAAGACACTGAAGCTTTCTTT. The chain uses TRBV5-6 and TRBJ1-1; D gene uncertain. This CDR3 region has 13 residues. Germline lookup yields CDR1 SGHDT and CDR2 YYEEEE. Trimming removed 0 bases from V and 3 bases from J, with 6 bases in between.